The rows below give T cell receptor beta chains drawn from one sample of a study of PD-L1 blockade in urothelial cancer. The repertoire was sequenced with immunoSEQ multiplex PCR; TCRdb's copy has only in-frame clones and lacks some. The sample has approximately 88,000 clones, around 84% seen once; the top ten hold more than 2%. Specimen: PBMCs, collected around atezolizumab (anti-PD-L1) treatment. Receptors were obtained from a man aged 55 to 70 with urothelial cancer. The CDR3 runs from the conserved cysteine through the conserved F or W. A D gene is named only where the DNA matches it firmly. Expanded clones are given a class, and other clones once, few, many or no size at all.

J	size	V	D	CDR3	DNA
TRBJ1-4	.	TRBV4-2	.	CASRRGSATNEKLFF	TGTGCCAGCAGACGGGGAAGTGCAACTAATGAAAAACTGTTTTTT
TRBJ2-1	.	TRBV6-5	.	CASSYVASYNEQFF	TGTGCCAGCAGTTACGTAGCGAGCTACAATGAGCAGTTCTTC
TRBJ2-3	.	TRBV19	TRBD2	CASSTGLAITDTQYF	TGTGCCAGTAGTACGGGACTAGCGATTACAGATACGCAGTATTTT
TRBJ2-1	.	TRBV4-1	TRBD2	CASSPTGLAGLGEQFF	TGCGCCAGCAGTCCGACCGGACTAGCCGGTCTGGGTGAGCAGTTCTTC
TRBJ2-7	once	TRBV2	.	CASSERGFDEQYF	TGTGCCAGCAGTGAACGAGGGTTCGACGAGCAGTACTTC
TRBJ1-2	.	TRBV18	.	CATSETAYYDGYTF	TGTGCCACCTCAGAAACAGCTTATTACGATGGCTACACCTTC
TRBJ2-1	.	TRBV5-1	TRBD2	CASSYSGTSGGEQFF	TGCGCCAGCAGCTATTCCGGGACTAGCGGGGGGGAACAGTTCTTC
TRBJ2-1	.	TRBV10-3	TRBD2	CAISEAGRANNEQFF	TGTGCCATCAGTGAGGCCGGGAGGGCAAACAATGAGCAGTTCTTC
TRBJ1-5	.	TRBV18	.	CASSPRQDSNQPQHF	TGTGCCAGCTCACCACGACAGGATAGCAATCAGCCCCAGCATTTT
TRBJ2-3	once	TRBV14	.	CASSQGQFTDTQYF	TGTGCCAGCTCCCAGGGCCAGTTCACAGATACGCAGTATTTT
TRBJ2-1	.	TRBV7-9	.	CASSLSSVGLRVNEQFF	TGTGCCAGCAGCTTATCCTCCGTGGGGTTGAGGGTCAATGAGCAGTTCTTC
TRBJ2-3	.	TRBV5-4	TRBD2	CASSLGGGGSDTQYF	TGTGCCAGCAGCTTGGGTGGGGGGGGGTCAGATACGCAGTATTTT
TRBJ2-6	once	TRBV4-1	TRBD1	CASSQVRDSYSGANVLTF	TGCGCCAGCAGCCAGGTCCGGGACAGCTACTCTGGGGCCAACGTCCTGACTTTC
TRBJ1-1	.	TRBV28	.	CASSLFSSGQNTEAFF	TGTGCCAGCAGTTTATTCTCGTCAGGTCAGAACACTGAAGCTTTCTTT
TRBJ1-2	.	TRBV30	TRBD1	CAWSPKTGGGYGYTF	TGTGCCTGGAGCCCAAAGACAGGGGGCGGCTATGGCTACACCTTC
TRBJ2-5	.	TRBV5-8	.	CASSLMNGGVGSGQETQYF	TGTGCCAGCAGCTTGATGAATGGCGGAGTGGGGAGTGGGCAAGAGACCCAGTACTTC
TRBJ2-5	.	TRBV7-7	TRBD2	CASSLSPSGRGETQYF	TGTGCCAGCAGCTTAAGCCCTAGCGGGAGAGGAGAGACCCAGTACTTC
TRBJ2-7	.	TRBV14	TRBD2	CASSQEASGRAVFDEQYF	TGTGCCAGCAGCCAAGAAGCTAGCGGGAGGGCAGTCTTCGACGAGCAGTACTTC
TRBJ2-1	.	TRBV25-1	.	CASSEARERTDEQFF	TGTGCCAGCAGTGAGGCTAGGGAGAGGACAGATGAGCAGTTCTTC
TRBJ1-6	.	TRBV9	TRBD1	CASSDDPGQDNSPLHF	TGTGCCAGCAGCGATGACCCGGGACAGGATAATTCACCCCTCCACTTT
TRBJ2-2	.	TRBV7-3	TRBD2	CASSLRLAGLNTGELFF	TGTGCCAGCAGCCTCCGACTAGCGGGGCTGAACACCGGGGAGCTGTTTTTT
TRBJ1-1	.	TRBV5-1	TRBD1	CATGQDEDTEAFF	TGCGCCACGGGACAGGATGAGGACACTGAAGCTTTCTTT
TRBJ2-3	.	TRBV19	.	CASSSLQGLSTDTQYF	TGTGCCAGTAGTAGCTTACAGGGTCTTAGCACAGATACGCAGTATTTT
TRBJ2-5	.	TRBV9	TRBD2	CASSPGGPGGLETQYF	TGTGCCAGCAGCCCCGGAGGACCGGGAGGGTTGGAGACCCAGTACTTC
TRBJ2-1	.	TRBV27	.	CASTRTAGNEQFF	TGTGCCAGCACCCGGACTGCGGGGAATGAGCAGTTCTTC
TRBJ1-1	.	TRBV9	.	CASGTGTTNTEAFF	TGTGCCAGTGGGACCGGGACAACCAACACTGAAGCTTTCTTT
TRBJ1-2	once	TRBV30	.	CAWSQTVNGYTF	TGTGCCTGGAGTCAGACAGTTAATGGCTACACCTTC
TRBJ2-5	.	TRBV30	.	CAWSRGQETQYF	TGTGCCTGGAGTCGCGGCCAAGAGACCCAGTACTTC
TRBJ2-7	.	TRBV5-1	TRBD1	CASSLVSGQGSYEQYF	TGCGCCAGCAGCTTGGTTTCGGGACAGGGTTCCTACGAGCAGTACTTC
TRBJ2-5	.	TRBV5-5	.	CASSLGMTGYQETQYF	TGTGCCAGCAGCTTGGGCATGACAGGATACCAAGAGACCCAGTACTTC
TRBJ2-3	.	TRBV11-3	TRBD2	CASSPGLAETDTQYF	TGTGCCAGCAGCCCGGGACTAGCGGAGACAGATACGCAGTATTTT
TRBJ2-7	few	TRBV2	.	CASSEVRGRYEQYF	TGTGCCAGCAGTGAAGTCAGGGGCAGGTACGAGCAGTACTTC
TRBJ2-2	.	TRBV7-9	TRBD1	CASSFRTGGQTGELFF	TGTGCCAGCAGCTTCAGGACAGGGGGCCAAACCGGGGAGCTGTTTTTT
TRBJ1-2	.	TRBV5-1	.	CASRPDGRVPPIYGYTF	TGCGCCAGCAGGCCAGACGGGCGGGTACCGCCTATCTATGGCTACACCTTC
TRBJ2-6	few	TRBV27	.	CASSRLGLAKGSGANVLTF	TGTGCCAGCAGTCGTCTAGGACTGGCTAAGGGATCTGGGGCCAACGTCCTGACTTTC
TRBJ2-7	few	TRBV6-5	.	CASSYRGGSNYEQYF	TGTGCCAGCAGTTACCGGGGAGGATCAAACTACGAGCAGTACTTC
TRBJ1-5	.	TRBV7-2	.	CASSPDSTYSNQPQHF	TGTGCCAGCAGCCCGGACAGTACTTATAGCAATCAGCCCCAGCATTTT
TRBJ1-2	.	TRBV30	.	CAWSVHNYGYTF	TGTGCCTGGAGTGTACATAACTATGGCTACACCTTC
TRBJ2-2	.	TRBV5-1	TRBD2	CASSPGLAANTGELFF	TGCGCCAGCAGCCCCGGACTAGCGGCCAACACCGGGGAGCTGTTTTTT
TRBJ2-3	.	TRBV5-1	.	CASSLGGTLADTQYF	TGCGCCAGCAGCTTGGGCGGGACGCTCGCAGATACGCAGTATTTT
TRBJ2-7	.	TRBV14	TRBD2	CASSQPTGLAGGPSFREQYF	TGTGCCAGCAGCCAACCCACAGGGCTAGCGGGGGGGCCGTCGTTCCGCGAGCAGTACTTC
TRBJ2-5	.	TRBV7-2	.	CASSGEETQYF	TGTGCCAGCAGCGGAGAAGAGACCCAGTACTTC
TRBJ1-2	.	TRBV10-2	TRBD1	CATSFGQGVGYTF	TGCGCCACCTCCTTCGGACAGGGGGTCGGCTACACCTTC
TRBJ2-5	once	TRBV4-1	TRBD1	CAASKLVPGTGRETQYF	TGCGCCGCTAGCAAATTAGTTCCCGGGACAGGGCGGGAGACCCAGTACTTC
TRBJ1-6	once	TRBV13	.	CASSPRTEQPPLHF	TGTGCCAGCAGCCCGCGGACTGAGCAACCACCCCTCCACTTT
TRBJ2-1	.	TRBV6-5	TRBD2	CASSRSGAYVEQFF	TGTGCCAGCAGTCGTAGCGGGGCCTACGTAGAGCAGTTCTTC
TRBJ2-2	few	TRBV19	.	CASRRGQNTGELFF	TGTGCCAGTAGACGGGGACAGAACACCGGGGAGCTGTTTTTT
TRBJ2-3	.	TRBV5-1	TRBD2	CASSLAGGAGSFRTDTQYF	TGCGCCAGCAGCTTGGCGGGAGGGGCCGGCAGTTTCCGCACAGATACGCAGTATTTT
TRBJ2-5	.	TRBV5-4	.	CASSLGSIRGGETQYF	TGTGCCAGCAGCTTGGGTTCCATCAGGGGAGGGGAGACCCAGTACTTC
TRBJ2-7	.	TRBV10-3	TRBD1	CAINRWDSNEQYF	TGTGCCATCAATAGGTGGGACAGCAACGAGCAGTACTTC